What follows are 21 T cell receptor beta chains derived from one specimen sequenced in a study of cytomegalovirus exposure and HLA in healthy donors. The primer mix had 60 Vbeta and 13 Jbeta primers. The data were produced by immunoSEQ multiplex PCR, yet TCRdb's version contains in-frame clones alone and is incomplete. The data contain about 190,000 clones, roughly 80% of them seen just once; the ten biggest clones take up around 1.4%. The sequencing input was PBMCs. The receptors derive from a woman in her 50s in good health and CMV-seronegative.

V usage is TRBV6-6 and J usage is TRBJ1-5; D call uncertain. The CDR3 covers 16 residues. V was cut by 0 bases and J by 0 bases, with 9 bases left in between. Germline-derived CDR1 and CDR2 are MNHNY and SVGAGI (reference sequence). The CDR3 nucleotides are TGTGCCAGCAGTTACTCAAGGCGGGCTAGCAATCAGCCCCAGCATTTT. Its translation is CASSYSRRASNQPQHF.

This clone was counted once. V gene TRBV6-1 combines with J gene TRBJ2-5; D gene ambiguous. The J call may be incorrect, as the DNA end agrees better with TRBJ2-7. This CDR3 contains 11 residues. The germline V gene has CDR1 MNHNS and CDR2 SASEGT. The DNA of the CDR3 is TGTGCCAGCAGTGTCCTCTACGAGCAGTACTTC. Its protein product is CASSVLYEQYF.

About this clone itself: An end of the junction does not agree with germline; a read error may underlie this. V usage is TRBV7-2 and J usage is TRBJ1-3; 10 bases line up with TRBD1. Germline V gene data show CDR1 as SGHTA and CDR2 as FQGNSA. The CDR3 runs 18 residues. Here the CDR3 DNA reads TGTGCCAGCCGCTTGAGTATGGGACAGGGGCTGACTGGAAACACCATATATTTT. It specifies CASRLSMGQGLTGNTIYF.

The chain is built from TRBV9 and TRBJ1-1, with D possibly being TRBD1 (5 bases). The CDR3 contains 14 residues. Trimming took 2 bases from V and 4 from J, leaving 12 bases between them. Per germline, CDR1 SGDLS and CDR2 YYNGEE. CDR3 in DNA: TGTGCCAGCAGCGTTGGGGCTGCGGCCACTGAAGCTTTCTTT. It yields the protein CASSVGAAATEAFF.

The chain has TRBV4-2 and TRBJ2-2; a weak D match, TRBD2 (7 bases). V dropped 5 bases and J dropped 4 bases, with 14 bases sitting between them. The CDR3 spans 15 residues. Germline loops: CDR1 LGHNA, CDR2 YNFKEQ. CDR3 nucleotide sequence: TGTGCCAGCAGCTCCGGAAGGGGGGGCACCGGGGAGCTGTTTTTT. Encoded protein: CASSSGRGGTGELFF.

This chain joins TRBV5-6 and TRBJ2-2; 8 nucleotides agree with TRBD1. Trimming cost V 0 bases and J 4 bases; bases outside gene matches: 2. This CDR3 region has 15 residues. Germline assignment: CDR1 SGHDT and CDR2 YYEEEE. The CDR3 DNA reads as TGTGCCAGCAGCTTGGGACAGGGGCCCACCGGGGAGCTGTTTTTT. Amino acids: CASSLGQGPTGELFF.

This sequence joins TRBV5-1 and TRBJ1-1, with D possibly matching TRBD1 (6 bases). The V and J ends lost 4 bases and 3 bases respectively, with 19 bases between them. Germline V gene data show CDR1 as SGHRS and CDR2 as YFSETQ. There are 16 residues in the CDR3. The CDR3 sequence: CASSLITGYVDTEAFF. The CDR3 DNA reads TGCGCCAGCAGCCTCATAACAGGGTACGTCGACACTGAAGCTTTCTTT.

This clone was counted a single time. The CDR3 protein is CASSEALTGINEKLFF. CDR3 nucleotides: TGTGCCAGCAGTGAAGCCCTGACGGGGATTAATGAAAAACTGTTTTTT. The gene calls are TRBV6-1 and TRBJ1-4; D gene uncertain. The germline V and J ends were trimmed by 0 bases and 4 bases, with 12 bases remaining between them. Germline V gene lookup returns CDR1 MNHNS and CDR2 SASEGT. This CDR3 has 16 amino acids.

The CDR3 bases are TGTGCCAGCAGTCCCCTGGGGAGGGCTGGGAATTCACCCCTCCACTTT. Translating gives CASSPLGRAGNSPLHF. V and J are TRBV25-1 and TRBJ1-6, with D unclear. From germline, CDR1 is MGHDK and CDR2 SYGVNS. Trimming pared 5 bases from V and 7 bases from J, leaving 18 bases between. This CDR3 has 16 amino acids. The complete variable domain, with remaining parts taken from reference TRBV25-1 and TRBJ1-6, reads EADIYQTPRYLVIGTGKKITLECSQTMGHDKMYWYQQDPGMELHLIHYSYGVNSTEKGDLSSESTVSRIRTEHFPLTLESARPSHTSQYLCASSPLGRAGNSPLHFGNGTRLTVT.

The V gene is TRBV29-1, the J gene TRBJ2-6; D is undetermined. CDR3 length: 16 residues. Trimming removed 4 bases from V and 0 bases from J, with 13 bases in between. Germline assignment: CDR1 SQVTM and CDR2 ANQGSEA. This CDR3 reads CSVVVQRSSGANVLTF. Written as DNA, the CDR3 is TGCAGCGTTGTCGTACAGAGAAGCTCTGGGGCCAACGTCCTGACTTTC.

This clone was seen only a few times. This chain links TRBV7-9 with TRBJ2-7, with a tentative D call TRBD1 (6 bases). There are 14 residues in the CDR3. V was clipped by 3 bases and J by 1 base, with 10 bases between them. Germline CDR1 reads SEHNR; CDR2 reads FQNEAQ (reference sequence). The CDR3 spells CASSFDRTSYEQYF. The CDR3 region has the DNA TGTGCCAGCAGCTTTGACAGGACATCCTACGAGCAGTACTTC.

The chain couples TRBV7-2 to TRBJ2-7; maybe TRBD1 (6 bases). This CDR3 is built from 14 residues. V lost 1 base and J 5 bases, leaving 12 bases between the germline ends. The germline V gene encodes CDR1 SGHTA and CDR2 FQGNSA. The CDR3 is CASSLVVRGNEQYF. CDR3 DNA sequence: TGTGCCAGCAGCTTAGTTGTCAGGGGAAACGAGCAGTACTTC.

The chain recombines TRBV7-8 with TRBJ1-2; a possible D gene is TRBD1 (5 bases). The CDR3 runs to 16 residues. With 1 base removed from V and 0 bases from J, the gap between germline ends came to 12 bases. The germline gives CDR1 SGHVS, CDR2 FQNEAQ. The CDR3 region is CASSLEAGRSNYGYTF. Written as DNA, the CDR3 is TGTGCCAGCAGCTTAGAGGCAGGGCGATCTAACTATGGCTACACCTTC.

In its sample, this clone was seen a few times. The genes are TRBV5-1 and TRBJ1-1, with D perhaps matching TRBD1 (5 bases). The V and J ends lost 9 bases and 4 bases respectively, with 16 bases between them. The CDR3 runs 13 residues. Germline loops: CDR1 SGHRS, CDR2 YFSETQ. Here the CDR3 DNA reads TGCGCCACCACGCCCCAGGGTAGCACTGAAGCTTTCTTT. It yields the protein CATTPQGSTEAFF.

In its sample, this clone was seen once. The CDR3 ends on some other residue instead of the conserved phenylalanine or tryptophan, so this is likely a read error. The J gene is TRBJ1-1, the V gene TRBV5-6; D remains ambiguous. Germline V CDR1 and CDR2: SGHDT, YYEEEE. V lost 2 bases to trimming and J lost 8 bases, with 13 bases between them. This CDR3 has 13 amino acids. The CDR3 DNA is TGTGCCAGCAGCTTATCTGGGCCTTCCGAAGCTTTCCTT. It translates to CASSLSGPSEAFL.

This sequence joins TRBV9 and TRBJ2-7; maybe TRBD1 (6 bases). This CDR3 is 14 amino acids long. Germline-derived CDR1 and CDR2 are SGDLS and YYNGEE. Deletions cut 4 bases from V and 7 bases from J, with 18 bases between. For the CDR3, the DNA is TGTGCCAGCAGCTTAGGACAGACCGTTGGGGAGCAGTACTTC. This codes for CASSLGQTVGEQYF.

The chain uses TRBV18 and TRBJ2-7; weak D call: TRBD2 (6 bases). The ends were cut back, 1 base at V and 2 bases at J, with 24 bases in the middle. CDR1 KGHSH and CDR2 LQKENI come from the germline V gene. This CDR3 has 19 residues. The CDR3 nucleotides are TGTGCCAGCTCACCACTACCGGGCGGGACCTCTCCGGGGGCCTACGAGCAGTACTTC. This translates into CASSPLPGGTSPGAYEQYF.

In its sample, this clone was seen once. The genes are TRBV19 and TRBJ2-2; D not resolved. This CDR3 contains 14 residues. V was pared by 7 bases and J by 1 base, with 10 bases between. Looked up from germline, CDR1 is LNHDA and CDR2 is SQIVND (reference sequence). Written as DNA, the CDR3 is TGTGCCAGTAAGGTTCGACAGAACACCGGGGAGCTGTTTTTT. The encoded protein is CASKVRQNTGELFF. The variable domain in full, with the rest retrieved from reference TRBV19 and TRBJ2-2, is DGGITQSPKYLFRKEGQNVTLSCEQNLNHDAMYWYRQDPGQGLRLIYYSQIVNDFQKGDIAEGYSVSREKKESFPLTVTSAQKNPTAFYLCASKVRQNTGELFFGEGSRLTVL.

This clone has only one observation. J is TRBJ1-5 and V is TRBV18; D uncertain. Trimming took off 3 bases at V and 1 base at J, with 7 bases between the two ends. The CDR3 length is 14 residues. The germline CDR1 and CDR2 sequences are KGHSH and LQKENI. CDR3 DNA sequence: TGTGCCAGCTCACCGGCAGTCAGCAATCAGCCCCAGCATTTT. Amino acid sequence: CASSPAVSNQPQHF.

This clone has just one count. The J gene is TRBJ1-1, the V gene TRBV18; 8 bases are a match to TRBD1. The CDR3 contains 15 residues. Per germline, CDR1 KGHSH and CDR2 LQKENI. V lost 1 base to trimming and J lost 1 base; unmatched junction nucleotides: 2. The CDR3 here is CASSPRQGANTEAFF. The DNA of the CDR3 is TGTGCCAGCTCACCACGCCAGGGGGCGAACACTGAAGCTTTCTTT.

The J gene is TRBJ1-4, the V gene TRBV14; possibly TRBD1 for D (6 bases). V gave up 2 bases and J gave up 8 bases, with 12 bases separating them. In germline, CDR1 is SGHDN, CDR2 FVKESK. This CDR3 has 14 residues. The CDR3 bases are TGTGCCAGCAGCCAACAGGGGCCGCCAGAAAAACTGTTTTTT. Its protein product is CASSQQGPPEKLFF.